The sequence of this TCR beta chain was determined in a study of response to subunit inactivated influenza vaccine. The CDR3 is made up of 14 amino acids. CDR1 is SGHAT, CDR2 FQNNGV, per germline. The V gene lost 0 bases and the J gene lost 8 bases, with 13 bases spanning the gap. This clonotype occurred a few times. Its antigen is not known. Regarding the study as a whole: The authors suggested that every seasonal influenza vaccination recruits few new T cells.

TCRdb re-analysed the RT-PCR reads in MiXCR, keeping a single row per CDR3 protein. The sample gives just over 300,000 distinct CDR3 sequences, roughly 22% of which show up once; approximately 10% is in the top ten. The origin of this receptor is a man between 50 and 69 years old who received an inactivated influenza vaccine. This specimen was PBMCs from blood, taken about 19 months after vaccination. This rearrangement joins TRBV11-2 to TRBJ1-2; D gene uncertain. The CDR3 sequence: CASSLEGRAEGYTF. The CDR3 DNA is TGTGCCAGCAGCTTAGAAGGTCGGGCGGAGGGCTACACCTTC.